The clone carrying this T cell receptor beta chain appeared a few times. Its cognate antigen is unknown. The data were obtained in a study of cytomegalovirus exposure and HLA in healthy donors. Study at large: A subsequent analysis reported that the 95 to 150 validation repertoires were produced on the same platform that had also been used for the 500 to 700 first-cohort repertoires.

Study observations and caveats: Listed as cytomegalovirus-associated were 164 TCR beta chains.

Produced via immunoSEQ multiplex PCR; TCRdb's table is partial and in-frame only. This repertoire shows 150,000 to 200,000 clones, roughly 84% found once; its top ten account for roughly 10%. The germline V gene encodes CDR1 LNHDA and CDR2 SQIVND (reference sequence). V gave up 9 bases and J gave up 6 bases, with 9 bases separating them. This CDR3 contains 10 residues. The sequenced material came from PBMCs. This clonotype was sampled from a man aged 30 to 39 in good health and CMV-seropositive. V is TRBV19 and J is TRBJ2-7; tentatively, D is TRBD2 (6 bases). The CDR3, as DNA: TGTGCCAGCGGGGGAACCGAGCAGTACTTC. Amino acids: CASGGTEQYF.